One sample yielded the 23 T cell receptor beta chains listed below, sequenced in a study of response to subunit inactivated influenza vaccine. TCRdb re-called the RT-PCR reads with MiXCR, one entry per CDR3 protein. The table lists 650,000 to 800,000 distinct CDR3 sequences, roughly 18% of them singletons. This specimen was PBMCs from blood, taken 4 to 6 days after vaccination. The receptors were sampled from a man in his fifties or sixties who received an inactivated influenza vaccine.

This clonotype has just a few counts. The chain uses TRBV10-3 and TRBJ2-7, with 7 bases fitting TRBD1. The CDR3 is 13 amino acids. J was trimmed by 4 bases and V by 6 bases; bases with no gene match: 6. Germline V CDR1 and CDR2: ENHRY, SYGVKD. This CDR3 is CAIRTSTGYEQYF. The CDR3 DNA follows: TGTGCCATCAGGACCTCGACAGGGTACGAGCAGTACTTC.

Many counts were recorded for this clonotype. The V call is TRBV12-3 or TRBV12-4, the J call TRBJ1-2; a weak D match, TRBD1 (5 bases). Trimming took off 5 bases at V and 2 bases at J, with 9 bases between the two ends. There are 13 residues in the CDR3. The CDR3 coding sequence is TGTGCCAGCAGTCAGACAGCCAACTATGGCTACACCTTC. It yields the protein CASSQTANYGYTF.

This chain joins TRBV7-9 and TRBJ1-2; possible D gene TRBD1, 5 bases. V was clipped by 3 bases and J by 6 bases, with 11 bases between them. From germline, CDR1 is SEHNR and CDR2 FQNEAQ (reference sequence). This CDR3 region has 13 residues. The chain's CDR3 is CASSFAGGDGYTF. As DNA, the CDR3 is TGTGCCAGCAGCTTTGCGGGGGGTGATGGCTACACCTTC.

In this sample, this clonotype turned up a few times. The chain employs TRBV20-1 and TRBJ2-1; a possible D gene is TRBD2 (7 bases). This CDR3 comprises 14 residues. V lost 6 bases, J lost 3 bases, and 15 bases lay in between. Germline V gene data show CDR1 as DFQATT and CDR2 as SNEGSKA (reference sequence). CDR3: CSAQGRGLYNEQFF. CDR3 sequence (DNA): TGCAGTGCCCAGGGGCGGGGGCTCTACAATGAGCAGTTCTTC.

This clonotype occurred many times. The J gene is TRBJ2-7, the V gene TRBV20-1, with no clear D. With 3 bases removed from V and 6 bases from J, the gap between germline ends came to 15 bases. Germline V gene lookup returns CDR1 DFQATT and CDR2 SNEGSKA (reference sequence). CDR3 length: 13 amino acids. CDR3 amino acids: CSARTDLNLEQYF. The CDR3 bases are TGCAGTGCTAGGACGGATTTGAACCTCGAGCAGTACTTC.

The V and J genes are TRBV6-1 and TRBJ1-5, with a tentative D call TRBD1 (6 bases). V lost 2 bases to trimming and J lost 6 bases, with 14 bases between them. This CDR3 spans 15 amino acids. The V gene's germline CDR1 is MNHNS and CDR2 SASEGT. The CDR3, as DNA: TGTGCCAGCAGTGAAATGATGTGGGGGGCTCAGCCCCAGCATTTT. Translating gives CASSEMMWGAQPQHF.

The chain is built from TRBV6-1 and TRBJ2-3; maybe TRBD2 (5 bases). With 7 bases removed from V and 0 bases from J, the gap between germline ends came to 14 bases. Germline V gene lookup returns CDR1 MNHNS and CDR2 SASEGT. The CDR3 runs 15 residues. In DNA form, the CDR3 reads TGTGCCAGCAACGGAGGAGGATGGAGCACAGATACGCAGTATTTT. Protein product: CASNGGGWSTDTQYF.

Here the CDR3 DNA reads TGCGCCAGCAGCCTACCTTCGGATTCTAATGAAAAACTGTTTTTT. It encodes CASSLPSDSNEKLFF. The chain recombines TRBV5-1 with TRBJ1-4, with D unclear. The CDR3 spans 15 residues. Trimming took off 4 bases at V and 3 bases at J, with 13 bases between the two ends. Germline lookup yields CDR1 SGHRS and CDR2 YFSETQ. Filled out from reference TRBV5-1 and TRBJ1-4, the complete variable domain reads KAGVTQTPRYLIKTRGQQVTLSCSPISGHRSVSWYQQTPGQGLQFLFEYFSETQRNKGNFPGRFSGRQFSNSRSEMNVSTLELGDSALYLCASSLPSDSNEKLFFGSGTQLSVL.

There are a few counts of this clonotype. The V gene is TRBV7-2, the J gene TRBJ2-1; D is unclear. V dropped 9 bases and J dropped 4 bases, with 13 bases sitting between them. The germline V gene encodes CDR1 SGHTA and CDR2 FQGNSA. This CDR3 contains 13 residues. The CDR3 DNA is TGTGCCAGTTCCAACCCAGGTTACAATGAGCAGTTCTTC. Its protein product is CASSNPGYNEQFF.

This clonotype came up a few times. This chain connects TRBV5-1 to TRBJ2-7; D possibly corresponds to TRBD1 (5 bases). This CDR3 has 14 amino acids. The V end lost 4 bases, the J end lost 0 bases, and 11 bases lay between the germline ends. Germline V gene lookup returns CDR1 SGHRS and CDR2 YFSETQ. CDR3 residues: CASSTGANSYEQYF. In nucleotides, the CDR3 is TGCGCCAGCAGCACAGGCGCCAACTCCTACGAGCAGTACTTC.

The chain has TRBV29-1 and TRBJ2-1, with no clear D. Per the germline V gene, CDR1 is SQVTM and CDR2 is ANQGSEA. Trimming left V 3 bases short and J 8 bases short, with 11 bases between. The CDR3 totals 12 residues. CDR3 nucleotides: TGCAGCGTTGACTTAGGTGCGGATGAGCAGTTCTTC. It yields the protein CSVDLGADEQFF.

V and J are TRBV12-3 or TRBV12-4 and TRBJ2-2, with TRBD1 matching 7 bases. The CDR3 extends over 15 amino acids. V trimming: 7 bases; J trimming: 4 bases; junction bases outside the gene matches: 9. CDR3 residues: CASTVDRVGTGELFF. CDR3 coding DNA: TGTGCCAGCACCGTTGACAGGGTGGGCACCGGGGAGCTGTTTTTT.

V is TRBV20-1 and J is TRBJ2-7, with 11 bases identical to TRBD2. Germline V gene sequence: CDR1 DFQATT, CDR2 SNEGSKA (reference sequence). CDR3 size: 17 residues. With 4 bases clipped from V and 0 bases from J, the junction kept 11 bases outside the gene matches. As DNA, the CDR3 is TGCAGTGCTACCGGGACTAGCGGTGGTTGGGGCTCCTACGAGCAGTACTTC. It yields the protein CSATGTSGGWGSYEQYF.

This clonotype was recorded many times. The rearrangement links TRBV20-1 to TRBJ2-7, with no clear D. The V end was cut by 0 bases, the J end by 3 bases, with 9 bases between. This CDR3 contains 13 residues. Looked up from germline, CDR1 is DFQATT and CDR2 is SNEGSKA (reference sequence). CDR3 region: CSARDERSYEQYF. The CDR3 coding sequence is TGCAGTGCTAGAGATGAACGAAGCTACGAGCAGTACTTC.

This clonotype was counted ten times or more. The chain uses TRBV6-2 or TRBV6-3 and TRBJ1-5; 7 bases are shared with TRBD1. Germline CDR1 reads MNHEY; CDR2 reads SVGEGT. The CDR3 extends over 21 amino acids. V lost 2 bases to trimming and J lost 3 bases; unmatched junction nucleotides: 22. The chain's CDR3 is CASSYDSPSGVTGTLNQPQHF. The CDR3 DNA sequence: TGTGCCAGCAGTTACGATTCCCCCTCTGGTGTGACAGGGACCCTCAATCAGCCCCAGCATTTT.

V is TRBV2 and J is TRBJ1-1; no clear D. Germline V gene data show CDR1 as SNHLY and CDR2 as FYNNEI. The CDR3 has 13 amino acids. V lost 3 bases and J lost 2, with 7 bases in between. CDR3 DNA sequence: TGTGCCAGCAGTGATGAGATCAACACTGAAGCTTTCTTT. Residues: CASSDEINTEAFF.

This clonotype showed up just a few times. CDR3 residues: CSARGTGTLNEQFF. The CDR3 DNA is TGCAGTGCTAGAGGGACAGGGACATTAAATGAGCAGTTCTTC. The V call is TRBV20-1, the J call TRBJ2-1; 8 positions agree with TRBD1. Trimming at V came to 1 base and at J to 7 bases, leaving 6 bases not matched to a gene. Per germline, CDR1 DFQATT and CDR2 SNEGSKA (reference sequence). The CDR3 sequence is 14 residues long.

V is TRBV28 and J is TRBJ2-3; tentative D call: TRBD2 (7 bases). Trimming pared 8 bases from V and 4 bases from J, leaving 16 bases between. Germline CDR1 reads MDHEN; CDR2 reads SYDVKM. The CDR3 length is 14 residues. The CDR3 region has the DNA TGTGCCAGCCTCTCGGGGGGCCTACCAGATACGCAGTATTTT. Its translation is CASLSGGLPDTQYF.

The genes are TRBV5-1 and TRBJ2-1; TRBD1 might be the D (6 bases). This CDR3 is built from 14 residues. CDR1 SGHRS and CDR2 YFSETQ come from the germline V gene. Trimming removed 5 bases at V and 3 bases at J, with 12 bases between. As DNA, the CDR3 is TGCGCCAGCAGGGTATTACAGGGCTACAATGAGCAGTTCTTC. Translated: CASRVLQGYNEQFF.

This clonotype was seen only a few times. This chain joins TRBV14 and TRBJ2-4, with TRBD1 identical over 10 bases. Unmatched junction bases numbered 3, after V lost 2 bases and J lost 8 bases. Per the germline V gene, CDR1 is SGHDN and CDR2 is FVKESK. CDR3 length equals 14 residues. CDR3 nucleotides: TGTGCCAGCAGCCAAACCGGGACAGGGGACATTCAGTACTTC. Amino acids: CASSQTGTGDIQYF.

CDR3 sequence: CASSAPFEKLFF. The CDR3, as DNA: TGTGCCAGCAGTGCGCCCTTTGAAAAACTGTTTTTT. The chain couples TRBV25-1 to TRBJ1-4; the D is unclear. The CDR3 contains 12 residues. The germline gives CDR1 MGHDK, CDR2 SYGVNS. V was cut by 4 bases and J by 7 bases, with 7 bases left in between.

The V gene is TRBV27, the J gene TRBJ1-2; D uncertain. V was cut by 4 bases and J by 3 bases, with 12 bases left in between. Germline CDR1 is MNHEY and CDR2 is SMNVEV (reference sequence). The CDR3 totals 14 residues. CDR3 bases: TGTGCCAGCAGTTCACGCCGATCGGACTATGGCTACACCTTC. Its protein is CASSSRRSDYGYTF.

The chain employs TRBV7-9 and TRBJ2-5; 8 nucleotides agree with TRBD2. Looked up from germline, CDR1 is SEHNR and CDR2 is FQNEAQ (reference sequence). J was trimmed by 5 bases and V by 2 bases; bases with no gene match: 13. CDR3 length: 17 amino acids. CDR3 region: CASSLRPAGVITETQYF. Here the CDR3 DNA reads TGTGCCAGCAGCTTAAGACCAGCGGGAGTTATAACGGAGACCCAGTACTTC.